This record covers a single T cell receptor beta chain. The germline V gene encodes CDR1 GTSNPN and CDR2 SVGIG (reference sequence). The V gene end was trimmed by 2 bases and the J gene end by 4 bases; junction bases not matched to a gene: 3. This CDR3 has 13 amino acids. The source of the sample is a study of blood T cell repertoires in COVID-19. Study details: From the United States, Italy and Spain came samples of acute and convalescent COVID-19.

Source study methods: How many nucleated cells were present was estimated from reference gene primer amplification. Profiling relied on immunoSEQ multiplex PCR, and the TCRdb table lists in-frame clones only, not all of them. The DNA gave D and trimming, while V, J and clone size come from that table. The profile covers about 86,000 clones, with over 80% appearing a single time and 31% taken by the ten largest. The sequence was collected from a woman older than 75 with active or convalescent COVID-19. The sequenced material came from peripheral blood. The genes are TRBV30 and TRBJ1-1, with 8 nucleotides matching TRBD1. The CDR3 DNA sequence: TGTGCCTGGAGTCCCGACAGGGGCACTGAAGCTTTCTTT. Translated: CAWSPDRGTEAFF. The full variable domain, in which reference TRBV30 and TRBJ1-1 provide the parts outside the CDR3, is SQTIHQWPATLVQPVGSPLSLECTVEGTSNPNLYWYRQAAGRGLQLLFYSVGIGQISSEVPQNLSASRPQDRQFILSSKKLLLSDSGFYLCAWSPDRGTEAFFGQGTRLTVV.